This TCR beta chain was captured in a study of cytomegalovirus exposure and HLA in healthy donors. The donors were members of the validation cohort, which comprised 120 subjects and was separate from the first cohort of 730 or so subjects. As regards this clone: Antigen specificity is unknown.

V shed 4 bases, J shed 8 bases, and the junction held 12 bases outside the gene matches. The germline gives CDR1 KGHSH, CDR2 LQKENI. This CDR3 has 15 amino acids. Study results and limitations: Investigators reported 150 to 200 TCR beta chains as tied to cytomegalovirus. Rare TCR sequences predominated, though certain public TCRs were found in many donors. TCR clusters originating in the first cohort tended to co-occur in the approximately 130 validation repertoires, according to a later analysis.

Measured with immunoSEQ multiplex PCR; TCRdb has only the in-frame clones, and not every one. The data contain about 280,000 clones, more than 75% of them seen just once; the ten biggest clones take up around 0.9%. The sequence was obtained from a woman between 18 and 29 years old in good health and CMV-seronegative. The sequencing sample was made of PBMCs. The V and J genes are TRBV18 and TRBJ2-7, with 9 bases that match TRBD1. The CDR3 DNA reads TGTGCCAGCTCACAACGGGACAGGGTTCGTCTTCAGCAGTACTTC. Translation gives CASSQRDRVRLQQYF.